Each of the 9 T cell receptor beta chains below was sequenced from the same sample in a study of cytomegalovirus exposure and HLA in healthy donors. PCR was performed using 60 Vbeta and 13 Jbeta primers. Sequencing was performed with immunoSEQ multiplex PCR; in TCRdb, only in-frame clones are kept and a portion is missing. The sample lists about 130,000 clones, 65% to 75% seen once, with 6.5% to 8% in the top ten. The material sequenced was PBMCs. All receptors derive from a man aged 35 to 55 in good health and CMV-seropositive.

The chain has TRBV28 and TRBJ2-7, with D unresolved. The CDR3 spans 11 residues. V was shortened by 5 bases and J by 4 bases, with 6 bases between the two germline ends. Germline V lookup: CDR1 MDHEN, CDR2 SYDVKM. CDR3 in DNA: TGTGCCAGCAGTAACCGGTACGAGCAGTACTTC. Protein sequence: CASSNRYEQYF.

The chain joins TRBV30 to TRBJ1-5; D not certain. V was pared by 1 base and J by 5 bases, with 9 bases between. Germline values: CDR1 GTSNPN, CDR2 SVGIG (reference sequence). This CDR3 spans 13 amino acids. The CDR3 reads CAWSGEGDQPQHF. The CDR3 coding sequence is TGTGCCTGGAGTGGTGAGGGCGATCAGCCCCAGCATTTT.

The chain combines TRBV10-3 with TRBJ1-5; 8 nucleotides match TRBD1. The CDR3 length is 14 residues. Germline CDR1 ENHRY, CDR2 SYGVKD. J gave up 4 bases and V 5 bases, and 4 bases lay outside the gene matches. CDR3 sequence: CAISYGTGNQPQHF. The CDR3 DNA reads TGTGCCATCAGTTACGGGACAGGAAATCAGCCCCAGCATTTT.

This chain joins TRBV18 and TRBJ2-1, with a weak D call TRBD1 (6 bases). This CDR3 contains 15 residues. The V end was cut by 2 bases, the J end by 0 bases, with 8 bases between. CDR1 is KGHSH, CDR2 LQKENI, per germline. CDR3 DNA: TGTGCCAGCTCACCAAACAGGGTCTCCTACAATGAGCAGTTCTTC. It encodes CASSPNRVSYNEQFF.

The chain is built from TRBV19 and TRBJ1-1; D not certain. The CDR3 is 13 amino acids. Looked up from germline, CDR1 is LNHDA and CDR2 is SQIVND (reference sequence). Trimming took 3 bases from V and 4 from J, leaving 9 bases between them. Written as DNA, the CDR3 is TGTGCCAGTAGTATTAGCGTGGGCACTGAAGCTTTCTTT. This gives the protein CASSISVGTEAFF.

This chain connects TRBV28 to TRBJ2-7; 12 nucleotides match TRBD2. This CDR3 contains 21 residues. The V gene end was trimmed by 4 bases and the J gene end by 2 bases; junction bases not matched to a gene: 21. Germline V CDR1 and CDR2: MDHEN, SYDVKM. The CDR3, as DNA: TGTGCCAGCAGTTGGGGCGGGGTGGGCGGGACTAGCGGGCGCCCTGCCTACGAGCAGTACTTC. Translating it yields CASSWGGVGGTSGRPAYEQYF. Full variable domain (remainder filled in from reference TRBV28 and TRBJ2-7): DVKVTQSSRYLVKRTGEKVFLECVQDMDHENMFWYRQDPGLGLRLIYFSYDVKMKEKGDIPEGYSVSREKKERFSLILESASTNQTSMYLCASSWGGVGGTSGRPAYEQYFGPGTRLTVT.

In this sample, this clone turned up a few times. The chain carries TRBV2 and TRBJ2-7; no clear D gene. Germline V lookup: CDR1 SNHLY, CDR2 FYNNEI. Trimming took 8 bases from V and 2 from J, leaving 10 bases between them. CDR3 size: 12 residues. The CDR3 loop is CASRQTAYEQYF. The CDR3 coding sequence is TGTGCCAGCCGTCAAACAGCCTACGAGCAGTACTTC.

V gene TRBV4-2 combines with J gene TRBJ1-1; D is undetermined. This CDR3 region has 14 residues. Germline lookup yields CDR1 LGHNA and CDR2 YNFKEQ. V lost 1 base, J lost 11 bases, and 17 bases lay in between. The CDR3 loop is CASSQATDLRGAFF. The CDR3 bases are TGTGCCAGCAGCCAAGCGACCGACCTACGCGGCGCTTTCTTT.

This sequence joins TRBV6-5 and TRBJ1-1, with TRBD1 matching over 7 bases. CDR3 length: 13 residues. Trimming took 2 bases from V and 4 from J; bases not matched to a gene: 1. From germline, CDR1 is MNHEY and CDR2 SVGAGI. DNA of the CDR3: TGTGCCAGCAGTTACGACAGGGTCACTGAAGCTTTCTTT. It yields the protein CASSYDRVTEAFF.